This is a list of T cell receptor beta chains from one sample in a study of CD8 T cells in Susac syndrome. TCRdb reprocessed the immunoSEQ multiplex PCR reads with MiXCR, giving one entry per CDR3 protein. Here the sample spans under 85,000 distinct CDR3 sequences, about 94% being singletons. The sequenced material came from CD8+ T cells from PBMCs. The receptors originated from a human donor with Susac syndrome. Both conserved end residues are part of each CDR3. Each record gives: D gene, clone size, V gene, J gene, CDR3 protein, CDR3 DNA. The D gene is left open where the match is weak. Where a row states a size, it is once, few, many or the class of an expanded clone; other rows omit it.

D: TRBD1
size: -
V: TRBV3-1
J: TRBJ1-6
CDR3: CASSLGQGNNSPLHF
DNA: TGTGCCAGCAGCCTGGGACAGGGGAATAATTCACCCCTCCACTTT

D: TRBD2
size: -
V: TRBV9
J: TRBJ2-5
CDR3: CASSFSSGGARETQYF
DNA: TGTGCCAGCAGCTTCTCTAGCGGGGGGGCACGAGAGACCCAGTACTTC

D: -
size: -
V: TRBV7-8
J: TRBJ2-6
CDR3: CASSSSSPWANVLTF
DNA: TGTGCCAGCAGCTCGTCTAGCCCTTGGGCCAACGTCCTGACTTTC

D: -
size: few
V: TRBV4-2
J: TRBJ2-7
CDR3: CASSQDLTPSYEQYF
DNA: TGTGCCAGCAGCCAAGATCTCACACCCTCCTACGAGCAGTACTTC

D: -
size: once
V: TRBV6-2/TRBV6-3
J: TRBJ2-5
CDR3: CASSYSVERQETQYF
DNA: TGTGCCAGCAGTTACTCGGTGGAAAGGCAAGAGACCCAGTACTTC

D: -
size: -
V: TRBV3-1
J: TRBJ1-1
CDR3: CASSRPLKGKTEAFF
DNA: TGTGCCAGCAGCCGGCCGCTAAAAGGCAAGACTGAAGCTTTCTTT

D: -
size: once
V: TRBV29-1
J: TRBJ1-2
CDR3: CSVGRGSGYTF
DNA: TGCAGCGTTGGAAGGGGCTCTGGCTACACCTTC

D: -
size: -
V: TRBV30
J: TRBJ1-1
CDR3: CAWSEKYRDRMTEAFF
DNA: TGTGCCTGGAGTGAAAAATACAGGGATCGTATGACTGAAGCTTTCTTT

D: -
size: -
V: TRBV20-1
J: TRBJ1-4
CDR3: CSAFRGNEKLFF
DNA: TGCAGTGCTTTCAGGGGTAATGAAAAACTGTTTTTT

D: -
size: -
V: TRBV5-6
J: TRBJ1-5
CDR3: CASSQHQGLNQPQHF
DNA: TGTGCCAGCAGCCAACATCAGGGCCTCAATCAGCCCCAGCATTTT

D: -
size: -
V: TRBV7-8
J: TRBJ2-6
CDR3: CASTQEVLSGANVLTF
DNA: TGTGCCAGCACCCAAGAGGTTCTCTCTGGGGCCAACGTCCTGACTTTC

D: TRBD1
size: -
V: TRBV5-1
J: TRBJ1-4
CDR3: CASSLADREREKLFF
DNA: TGCGCCAGCAGCTTGGCCGACAGGGAAAGGGAAAAACTGTTTTTT

D: -
size: -
V: TRBV4-3
J: TRBJ2-2
CDR3: CASSQDLAPGELFF
DNA: TGCGCCAGCAGCCAAGATTTAGCGCCTGGGGAGCTGTTTTTT

D: -
size: -
V: TRBV27
J: TRBJ2-1
CDR3: CASSPTRQSSYNEQFF
DNA: TGTGCCAGCAGCCCAACACGACAGAGCTCCTACAATGAGCAGTTCTTC

D: TRBD2
size: -
V: TRBV12-3/TRBV12-4
J: TRBJ2-7
CDR3: CASRAGTISYEQYF
DNA: TGTGCCAGCAGGGCGGGGACTATCTCCTACGAGCAGTACTTC

D: TRBD2
size: -
V: TRBV28
J: TRBJ2-3
CDR3: CASSLAGGDTQYF
DNA: TGTGCCAGCAGTTTAGCGGGAGGAGATACGCAGTATTTT

D: -
size: -
V: TRBV20-1
J: TRBJ1-2
CDR3: CSADPRGGYGYTF
DNA: TGCAGTGCCGATCCAAGGGGGGGCTATGGCTACACCTTC

D: -
size: few
V: TRBV3-1
J: TRBJ2-7
CDR3: CASSQGKSSYEQYF
DNA: TGTGCCAGCAGCCAAGGGAAGAGCTCCTACGAGCAGTACTTC

D: -
size: -
V: TRBV6-2/TRBV6-3
J: TRBJ2-5
CDR3: CASSYSGTGWGGETQYF
DNA: TGTGCCAGCAGTTACTCAGGGACAGGTTGGGGAGGGGAGACCCAGTACTTC